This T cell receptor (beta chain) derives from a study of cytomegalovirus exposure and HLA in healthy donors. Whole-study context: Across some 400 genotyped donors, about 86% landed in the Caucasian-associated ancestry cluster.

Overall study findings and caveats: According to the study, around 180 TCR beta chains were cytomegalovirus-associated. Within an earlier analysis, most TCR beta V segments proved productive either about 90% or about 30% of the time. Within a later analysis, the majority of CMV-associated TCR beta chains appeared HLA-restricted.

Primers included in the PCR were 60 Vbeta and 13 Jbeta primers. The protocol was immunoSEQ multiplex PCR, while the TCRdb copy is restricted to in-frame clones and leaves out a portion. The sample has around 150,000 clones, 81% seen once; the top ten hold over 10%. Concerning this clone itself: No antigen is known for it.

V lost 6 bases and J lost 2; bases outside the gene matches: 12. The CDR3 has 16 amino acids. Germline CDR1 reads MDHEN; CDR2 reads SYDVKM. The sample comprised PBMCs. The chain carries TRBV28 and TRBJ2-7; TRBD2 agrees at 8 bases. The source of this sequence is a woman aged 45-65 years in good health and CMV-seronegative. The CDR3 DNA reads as TGTGCCAGCAGCTTGACTAGGCGGGAGGCTCCCTACGAGCAGTACTTC. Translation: CASSLTRREAPYEQYF.